The clone carrying this T cell receptor delta chain was observed a handful of times. This DNA translates differently at residue 8 from the TCRdb protein, which is that of a much larger clone; a read error is likely, and the protein shown is the DNA's own translation. These data originate in a study of gamma-delta T cells after stem cell transplantation. TCRdb reapplied CATT to the RT-PCR reads. The data hold 8,500 to 13,000 delta-chain clones, with over 1% observed a single time. Deletions cut 1 base from V and 4 bases from J, with 15 bases between. CDR3 size: 15 residues. The germline gives CDR1 GEAIGNYY, CDR2 EKD.

V is TRDV2 and J is TRDJ1; D gene uncertain. Source material: gamma-delta T cells. This TCR derives from a human donor. It is not recorded whose cells these are; they may come from a transplant donor. As DNA, the CDR3 is TGTGCCTGTGACACGGCCGGGAGATCCCGCGATAAACTCATCTTT. Protein product: CACDTAGRSRDKLIF.